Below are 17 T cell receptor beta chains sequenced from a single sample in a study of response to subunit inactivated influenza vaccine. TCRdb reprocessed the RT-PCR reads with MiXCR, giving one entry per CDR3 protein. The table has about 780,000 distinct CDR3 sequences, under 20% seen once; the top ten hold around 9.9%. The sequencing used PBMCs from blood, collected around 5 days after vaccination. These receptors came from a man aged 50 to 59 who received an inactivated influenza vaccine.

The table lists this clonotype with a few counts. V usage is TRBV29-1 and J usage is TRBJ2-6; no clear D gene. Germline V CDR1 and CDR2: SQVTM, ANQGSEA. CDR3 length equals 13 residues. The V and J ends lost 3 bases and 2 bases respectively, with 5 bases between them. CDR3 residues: CSVDETGANVLTF. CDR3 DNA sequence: TGCAGCGTTGACGAGACTGGGGCCAACGTCCTGACTTTC.

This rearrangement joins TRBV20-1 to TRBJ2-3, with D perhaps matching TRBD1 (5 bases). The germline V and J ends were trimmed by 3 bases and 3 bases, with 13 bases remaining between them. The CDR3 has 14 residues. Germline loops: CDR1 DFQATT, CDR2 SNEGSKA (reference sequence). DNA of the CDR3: TGCAGTGCTAGTCGCCCTGGGGCTACAGATACGCAGTATTTT. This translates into CSASRPGATDTQYF.

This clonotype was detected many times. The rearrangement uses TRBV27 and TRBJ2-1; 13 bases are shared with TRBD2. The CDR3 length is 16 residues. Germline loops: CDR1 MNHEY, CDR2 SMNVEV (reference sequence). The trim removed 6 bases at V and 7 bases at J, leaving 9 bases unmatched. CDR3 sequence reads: CASSYPGLAGSNEQFF. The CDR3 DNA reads TGTGCCAGCAGCTACCCGGGACTAGCGGGAAGTAATGAGCAGTTCTTC.

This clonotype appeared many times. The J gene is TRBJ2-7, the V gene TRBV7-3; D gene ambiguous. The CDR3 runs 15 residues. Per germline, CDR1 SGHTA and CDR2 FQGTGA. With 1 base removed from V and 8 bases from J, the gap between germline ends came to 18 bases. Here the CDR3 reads CASSLSIDTTTKQYF. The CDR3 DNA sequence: TGTGCCAGCAGCTTAAGTATCGACACAACTACGAAGCAGTACTTC.

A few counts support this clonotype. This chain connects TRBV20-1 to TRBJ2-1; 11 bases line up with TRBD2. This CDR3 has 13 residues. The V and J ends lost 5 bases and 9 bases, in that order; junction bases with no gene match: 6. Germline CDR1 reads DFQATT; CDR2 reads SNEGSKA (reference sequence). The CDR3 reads CSALTSGIGEQFF. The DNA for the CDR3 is TGCAGTGCTTTGACTAGCGGGATAGGTGAGCAGTTCTTC.

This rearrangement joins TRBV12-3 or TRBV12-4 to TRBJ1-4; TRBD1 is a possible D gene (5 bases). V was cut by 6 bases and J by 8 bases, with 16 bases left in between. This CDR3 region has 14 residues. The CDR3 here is CASREERGGEKLFF. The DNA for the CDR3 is TGTGCCAGCAGAGAAGAGAGGGGCGGCGAAAAACTGTTTTTT.

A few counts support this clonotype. The CDR3 DNA reads as TGTGCCAGCAGTTTTGGGGGGAGAGAGTTCTTC. Its translation: CASSFGGREFF. This chain links TRBV12-3 or TRBV12-4 with TRBJ2-1; a weak D match, TRBD2 (6 bases). The CDR3 runs 11 residues. V was cut by 3 bases and J by 14 bases, with 11 bases left in between.

As DNA, the CDR3 is TGTGCCAGCCGACTGAGCCACGGGGGACGGGGAAGCGAGCAGTACTTC. Translating it yields CASRLSHGGRGSEQYF. The chain recombines TRBV7-9 with TRBJ2-7; D is possibly TRBD2 (6 bases). Per germline, CDR1 SEHNR and CDR2 FQNEAQ (reference sequence). The CDR3 sequence is 16 residues long. Between the trimmed V and J ends, which lost 8 bases and 6 bases, there was a span of 26 bases.

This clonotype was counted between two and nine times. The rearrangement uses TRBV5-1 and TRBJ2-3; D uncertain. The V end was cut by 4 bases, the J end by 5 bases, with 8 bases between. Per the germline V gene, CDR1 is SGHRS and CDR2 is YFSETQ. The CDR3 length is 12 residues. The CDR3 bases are TGCGCCAGCAGCAACGAACAAGATACGCAGTATTTT. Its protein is CASSNEQDTQYF.

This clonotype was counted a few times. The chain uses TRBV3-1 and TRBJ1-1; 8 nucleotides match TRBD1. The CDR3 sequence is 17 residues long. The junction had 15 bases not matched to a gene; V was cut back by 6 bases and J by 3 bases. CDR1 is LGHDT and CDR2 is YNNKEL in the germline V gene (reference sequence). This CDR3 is CASRGDRGIGGYTEAFF. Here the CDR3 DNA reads TGTGCCAGCAGAGGCGACAGGGGCATTGGTGGTTACACTGAAGCTTTCTTT.

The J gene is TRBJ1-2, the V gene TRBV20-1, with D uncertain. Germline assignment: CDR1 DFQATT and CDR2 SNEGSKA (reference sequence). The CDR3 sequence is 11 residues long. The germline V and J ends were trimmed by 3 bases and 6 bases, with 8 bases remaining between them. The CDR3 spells CSASAGNGYTF. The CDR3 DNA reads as TGCAGTGCTAGCGCTGGGAATGGCTACACCTTC.

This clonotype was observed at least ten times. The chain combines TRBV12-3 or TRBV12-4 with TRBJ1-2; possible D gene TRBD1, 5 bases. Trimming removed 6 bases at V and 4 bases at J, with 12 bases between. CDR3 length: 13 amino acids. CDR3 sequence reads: CASSFGTGYGYTF. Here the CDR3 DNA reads TGTGCCAGCAGCTTTGGGACGGGCTATGGCTACACCTTC.

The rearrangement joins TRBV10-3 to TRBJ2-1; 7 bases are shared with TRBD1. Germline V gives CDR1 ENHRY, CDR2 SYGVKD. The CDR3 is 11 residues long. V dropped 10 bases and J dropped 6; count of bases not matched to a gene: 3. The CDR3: CATTGANEQFF. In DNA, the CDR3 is TGTGCCACTACAGGGGCCAATGAGCAGTTCTTC.

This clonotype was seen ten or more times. The CDR3 loop is CASSLVRMNTEAFF. The DNA of the CDR3 is TGTGCCAGCAGCTTAGTCCGGATGAACACTGAAGCTTTCTTT. The chain employs TRBV7-2 and TRBJ1-1, with no clear D. The CDR3 is 14 amino acids. V lost 1 base and J 0 bases, leaving 6 bases between the germline ends. Germline V lookup: CDR1 SGHTA, CDR2 FQGNSA.

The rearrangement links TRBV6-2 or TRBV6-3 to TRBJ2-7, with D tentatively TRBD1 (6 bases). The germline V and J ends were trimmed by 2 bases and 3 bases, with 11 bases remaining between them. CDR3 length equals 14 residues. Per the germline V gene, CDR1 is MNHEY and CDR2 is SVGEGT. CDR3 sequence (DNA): TGTGCCAGCAGTTACAGCAAAGGGGGCTACGAGCAGTACTTC. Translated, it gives CASSYSKGGYEQYF.

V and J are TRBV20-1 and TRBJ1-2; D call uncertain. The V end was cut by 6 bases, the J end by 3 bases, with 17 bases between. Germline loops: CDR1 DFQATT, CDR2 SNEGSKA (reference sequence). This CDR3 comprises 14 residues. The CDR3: CSAPLRDKDYGYTF. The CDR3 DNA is TGCAGTGCCCCCTTACGAGATAAGGACTATGGCTACACCTTC.

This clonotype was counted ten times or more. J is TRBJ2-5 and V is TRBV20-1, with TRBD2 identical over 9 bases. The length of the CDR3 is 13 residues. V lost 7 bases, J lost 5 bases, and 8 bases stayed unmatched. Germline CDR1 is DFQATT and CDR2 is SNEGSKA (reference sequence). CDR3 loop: CSGIEAGGETQYF. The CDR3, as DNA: TGCAGTGGGATTGAGGCGGGGGGGGAGACCCAGTACTTC.